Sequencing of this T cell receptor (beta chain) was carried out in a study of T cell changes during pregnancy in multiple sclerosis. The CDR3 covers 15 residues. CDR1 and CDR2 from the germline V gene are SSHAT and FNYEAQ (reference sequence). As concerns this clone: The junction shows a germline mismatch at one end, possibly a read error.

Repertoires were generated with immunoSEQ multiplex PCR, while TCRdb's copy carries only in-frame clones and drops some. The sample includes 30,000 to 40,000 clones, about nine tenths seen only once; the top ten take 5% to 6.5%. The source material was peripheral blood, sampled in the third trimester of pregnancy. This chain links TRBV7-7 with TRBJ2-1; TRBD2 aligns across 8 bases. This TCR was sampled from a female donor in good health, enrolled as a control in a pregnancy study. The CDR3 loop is CASSPSGSSYNEQFF. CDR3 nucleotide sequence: TGTGCTAGCAGCCCCAGCGGGAGCTCCTACAATGAGCAGTTCTTC. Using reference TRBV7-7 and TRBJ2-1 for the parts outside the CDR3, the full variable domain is GAGVSQSPRYKVTKRGQDVTLRCDPISSHATLYWYQQALGQGPEFLTYFNYEAQPDKSGLPSDRFSAERPEGSISTLTIQRTEQRDSAMYRCASSPSGSSYNEQFFGPGTRLTVL.